A selection of T cell receptor beta chains follows, all from one sample in a study of T cell changes during pregnancy in multiple sclerosis. TCRdb's copy holds only in-frame clones and misses some; the assay was immunoSEQ multiplex PCR. The profile shows about 54,000 clones, about nine tenths of them singletons. Source: peripheral blood, taken after pregnancy. These receptors all stem from a female donor in good health, enrolled as a control in a pregnancy study. CDR3s include the opening cysteine and the closing phenylalanine or tryptophan. D genes are given only for firm matches. Size values are once, few and many counts, or a class for expanded clones, and some rows have none.

cdr3_nt: TGTGCCAGCACTCGGGACTGGGAAGATACGCAGTATTTT; cdr3_aa: CASTRDWEDTQYF; j_call: TRBJ2-3; clone_size: .; v_call: TRBV6-1; d_call: .
cdr3_nt: TGTGCCAGCAGCCCAGGGTTTGGGGAAAATCAGCCCCAGCATTTT; cdr3_aa: CASSPGFGENQPQHF; j_call: TRBJ1-5; clone_size: .; v_call: TRBV11-2; d_call: .
cdr3_nt: TGTGCCAGCAGTTATAGGGCGGGAACCTACGAGCAGTACTTC; cdr3_aa: CASSYRAGTYEQYF; j_call: TRBJ2-7; clone_size: .; v_call: TRBV11-3; d_call: .
cdr3_nt: TGTGCCAGCTCACCACCAAAGCTTCCTCATTCTGAAGCTTTCTTT; cdr3_aa: CASSPPKLPHSEAFF; j_call: TRBJ1-1; clone_size: .; v_call: TRBV18; d_call: .
cdr3_nt: TGTGCCAGCAGTGAAGAAGTTGGGGGACACGGACTCCTCCACTTT; cdr3_aa: CASSEEVGGHGLLHF; j_call: TRBJ1-6; clone_size: few; v_call: TRBV6-1; d_call: .
cdr3_nt: TGCAGCGTTAGGGACAGCTATAGCAATCAGCCCCAGCATTTT; cdr3_aa: CSVRDSYSNQPQHF; j_call: TRBJ1-5; clone_size: .; v_call: TRBV29-1; d_call: TRBD1
cdr3_nt: TGTGCCAGCTCACCAAGCACAGAAGAGACCCAGTACTTC; cdr3_aa: CASSPSTEETQYF; j_call: TRBJ2-5; clone_size: .; v_call: TRBV18; d_call: .
cdr3_nt: TGTGCCAGCAGCCCGGTAGGGGGCCCGATGCCAGATACGCAGTATTTT; cdr3_aa: CASSPVGGPMPDTQYF; j_call: TRBJ2-3; clone_size: .; v_call: TRBV5-6; d_call: TRBD1
cdr3_nt: TGCGCCAGCAGATTACGACAGAACACTGAAGCTTTCTTT; cdr3_aa: CASRLRQNTEAFF; j_call: TRBJ1-1; clone_size: once; v_call: TRBV10-2; d_call: .
cdr3_nt: TGTGCCAGCAGCCCCTGGACAGGGGGCTTCTACGAGCAGTACTTC; cdr3_aa: CASSPWTGGFYEQYF; j_call: TRBJ2-7; clone_size: .; v_call: TRBV7-9; d_call: TRBD1
cdr3_nt: TGTGCCAGCATCGAACGGACGGGGAGCTCTGGAAACACCATATATTTT; cdr3_aa: CASIERTGSSGNTIYF; j_call: TRBJ1-3; clone_size: .; v_call: TRBV5-6; d_call: .
cdr3_nt: TGTGCCAGCAGCCAAGGGACACATACTAATGAAAAACTGTTTTTT; cdr3_aa: CASSQGTHTNEKLFF; j_call: TRBJ1-4; clone_size: .; v_call: TRBV14; d_call: .
cdr3_nt: TGTGCCAGCAGCCGGTACAGGGGAGGCCAGCCCCAGCATTTT; cdr3_aa: CASSRYRGGQPQHF; j_call: TRBJ1-5; clone_size: .; v_call: TRBV5-6; d_call: TRBD1
cdr3_nt: TGCGCCAGCAGCCAAGGAGGACAGGTTCGCTATGGCTACACCTTC; cdr3_aa: CASSQGGQVRYGYTF; j_call: TRBJ1-2; clone_size: .; v_call: TRBV4-3; d_call: TRBD1
cdr3_nt: TGTGCCAGCAGTCCTCGCGCGGACAGATCCTACGAGCAGTACTTC; cdr3_aa: CASSPRADRSYEQYF; j_call: TRBJ2-7; clone_size: .; v_call: TRBV27; d_call: .
cdr3_nt: TGTGCCAGCAGCTTAGATGGGGCAGGGGAGCAGTACTTC; cdr3_aa: CASSLDGAGEQYF; j_call: TRBJ2-7; clone_size: .; v_call: TRBV7-6; d_call: .
cdr3_nt: TGTGCCAGCAGCTTAGTTCTCCTCTGGCCGCAGTTCTTC; cdr3_aa: CASSLVLLWPQFF; j_call: TRBJ2-1; clone_size: .; v_call: TRBV7-7; d_call: .
cdr3_nt: TGTGCCAGCAGCTCCGACTCCGGGACAGGGGATAGAGAGACCCAGTACTTC; cdr3_aa: CASSSDSGTGDRETQYF; j_call: TRBJ2-5; clone_size: .; v_call: TRBV7-9; d_call: TRBD1
cdr3_nt: TGTGCCAGCAGTTTATGGGCCGGTTCTGGGGCCAACGTCCTGACTTTC; cdr3_aa: CASSLWAGSGANVLTF; j_call: TRBJ2-6; clone_size: .; v_call: TRBV27; d_call: .